This T cell receptor beta chain was identified during a study of T-cell memory formation after mild COVID-19. Study-wide findings and caveats: Day 15 to 85 contractors were CD4/CD8 balanced; later expanders leaned CD4+.

In germline, CDR1 is WNHNN, CDR2 SYGVQD (reference sequence). The CDR3 runs 12 residues. Trimming removed 10 bases at V and 1 base at J, with 9 bases between. This clonotype turned up a few times. The antigen is unknown. TCRdb analysed the 5' RACE reads with MiXCR anew, one entry per CDR3 protein. Seen here are approximately 400,000 distinct CDR3 sequences, roughly 18% observed once, and the top ten hold about 22%. The TCR comes from a man between 18 and 35 years old who had mild COVID-19 (a few samples of this study predate the infection). Cell type and time point are not known. The chain employs TRBV10-1 and TRBJ2-3, with no clear D. Sequenced sample: PBMCs or a T cell subset sorted from them (not recorded which). The CDR3 is CATSQGTDTQYF. The CDR3 DNA follows: TGCGCCACCTCGCAAGGCACAGATACGCAGTATTTT.